Detailed here is one T cell receptor (beta chain). Its antigen has not been determined. There are no base qualities to consult, and no much larger clone falls within one base. The entire amount of isolated RNA was reverse transcribed using the High Capacity cDNA Reverse Transcription Kit, so the sequenced TCRB transcripts were expressed ones. Deep immunoSEQ sequencing was performed on naive, central memory and regulatory T cell samples, with an average of roughly 3.6 million total reads per sample. After sorted cells were lysed in RLT buffer, RNA was extracted with DNase-treated RNeasy Micro or Mini kits, with the choice depending on cell number. Each cell subset was processed on its own to prevent cross-contamination, while patient and healthy donor samples were processed together. The immunoSEQ multiplex PCR was used to amplify TCRB sequences from cDNA, yielding 87-bp fragments that span the CDR3 region. Sequencing of the amplicons was performed on the Illumina HiSeq platform. Regarding the original processing steps: Synthetic template baselines were used to correct PCR bias computationally, reads within Hamming distance 2 were collapsed, and singletons that could not be merged were discarded. Reads were aligned to IMGT to assign V, D and J genes, CDR3 length, and insertions or deletions at six rearrangement sites. Clonotype counts were normalized to sorted cell number within each subset before computing true diversity and Gini coefficients with the tcR R package. The overlap coefficient, calculated on TCRB nucleotide sequences, was used to measure repertoire sharing. Out-of-frame TCRB sequences from naive cells were analyzed as a proxy for the pre-selection repertoire. The clones in this table, taken by TCRdb from immuneACCESS, are in-frame only. Not every clone is retained; where verified, under half of the shortfall comes from an unresolved V gene, and the cause of the rest is unknown. Clone size and the V and J calls come from that table; the DNA yielded D and trimming. For this sample the table gives over 700,000 clones, of which about a sixth were detected only once. The ten largest clones add up to around 0.02% of the sample.

The germline V and J ends show losses of 1 base and 3 bases respectively, and no gene match explains 7 bases of the junction. CDR3 length: 17 amino acids, cysteine to phenylalanine. CDR3 DNA only is kept here, 51 bases in frame from base 1. The germline V gene gives CDR1 as SGHAT and CDR2 as FQNNGV. The data are from a study of beta chain features in type 1 diabetes (dated by TCRdb to the late 2010s). At the level of the whole study: Mean age, gender distribution, total cell number and subset yield did not differ between patients and healthy donors. Whereas all 30 or so donors provided naive and central memory subsets, regulatory and stem cell-like memory subsets were isolated from just 8 patients and about 8 healthy donors. Across all samples, some 99 million sorted cells were examined, and cell number per subset correlated strongly with RNA yield. In the study, recently diagnosed type 1 diabetes patients and matched healthy donors were compared on the TCRB repertoires of their sorted circulating CD4+ T cell subsets. On the study overall, not on this receptor specifically: Naive, central memory and regulatory TCRB repertoires appeared more similar among patients than among healthy donors. Fewer insertions and more nucleotide deletions at VDJ recombination sites were observed in patients with type 1 diabetes, implying thymic rearrangement abnormalities. Because the HLA sub-analyses included only small numbers of individuals, any influence of HLA type on TCRB rearrangement was left unresolved. Type 1 diabetes patients showed a moderate but significant shortening of TCRB CDR3 length in all four CD4+ subsets. Because cDNA was sequenced instead of genomic DNA, activated cells with high expression could be over-represented, although the groups did not differ in activation or CD3 levels. Shorter templates might be favored by PCR, yet because patient and control samples were amplified and corrected together, any such skew would affect both groups equally.

Each donor gave one peripheral blood draw, averaging about 100 mL, which was collected into heparinised tubes. A BD FACSAria II was used to sort naive, central memory, regulatory and stem cell-like memory CD4+ T cells with a panel that included CD45RO, CCR7, CD25, CD127, CD95 and CD27. All sorted populations exceeded 95% purity. PBMCs were isolated immediately by Lymphoprep density gradient centrifugation and stained directly without culture. To minimize batch effects, samples were stained and sorted in pairs, one healthy donor with one patient per experiment. This chain joins TRBV11-2 to TRBJ2-1, with 9 junctional bases fitting TRBD2. The receptor's source is a woman between 18 and 29 years old in good health. Material: naive CD4+ T cells from blood. Read against the paper, the sample's cell subset or site label means: true naive CD4+ T cells. For the CDR3, the sequence is CASSLGVSSGIYNEQFF. The nucleotide sequence reads TGTGCCAGCAGCTTAGGAGTCTCTAGCGGGATCTACAATGAGCAGTTCTTC.